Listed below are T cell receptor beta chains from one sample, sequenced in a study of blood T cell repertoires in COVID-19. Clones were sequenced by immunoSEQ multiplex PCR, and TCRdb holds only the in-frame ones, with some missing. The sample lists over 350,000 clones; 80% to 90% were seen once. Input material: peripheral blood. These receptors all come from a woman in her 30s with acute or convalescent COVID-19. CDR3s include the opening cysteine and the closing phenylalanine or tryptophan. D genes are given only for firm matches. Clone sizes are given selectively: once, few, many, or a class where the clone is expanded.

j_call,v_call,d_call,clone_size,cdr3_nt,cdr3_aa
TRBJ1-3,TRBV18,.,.,TGTGCCAGCTCACCACGGCAGGTACAAGACTCTGGAAACACCATATATTTT,CASSPRQVQDSGNTIYF
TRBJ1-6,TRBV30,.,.,TGTGCCTGGAGTGTGTCCTTTAATTCACCCCTCCACTTT,CAWSVSFNSPLHF
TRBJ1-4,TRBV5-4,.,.,TGTGCCAGCAGCCTCGAGCTAGGCGAAAAACTGTTTTTT,CASSLELGEKLFF
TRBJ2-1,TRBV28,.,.,TGTGCCAGCCCTCCCCCCCGCGGGACAGCGAATGAGCAGTTCTTC,CASPPPRGTANEQFF
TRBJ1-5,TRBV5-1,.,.,TGCGCCAGCAGCACAGGAAGGGGTCAGACCCAGCATTTT,CASSTGRGQTQHF
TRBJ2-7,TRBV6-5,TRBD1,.,TGTGCCACCCAATTATACAGGGGGGACGAGCAGTACTTC,CATQLYRGDEQYF
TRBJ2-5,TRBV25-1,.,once,TGTGCCAGCCGGAAGGGGGGGGCCCCTACCGGGACCCAGTACTTC,CASRKGGAPTGTQYF
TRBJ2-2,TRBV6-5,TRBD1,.,TGTGCCAGCAGAGGGACAGGGGGCACCGGGGAGCTGTTTTTT,CASRGTGGTGELFF
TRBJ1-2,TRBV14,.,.,TGTGCCAGCAGCCAAGATGTACGGACTGTTGGCTACACCTTC,CASSQDVRTVGYTF
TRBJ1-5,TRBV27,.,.,TGTGCCAGCAGTTTGAACAGGGACCAGCCCCAGCATTTT,CASSLNRDQPQHF
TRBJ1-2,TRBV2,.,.,TGTGCCAGCAGTGATAGGGCCAGGGTGGGATATGGCTACACCTTC,CASSDRARVGYGYTF
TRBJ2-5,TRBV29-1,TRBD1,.,TGCAGCGCCGCGGACAGGTACGAGACCCAGTACTTC,CSAADRYETQYF
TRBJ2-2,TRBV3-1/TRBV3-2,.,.,TGTGCCAGCGAGACGGGACTGGGGAACACCGGGGAGCTGTTTTTT,CASETGLGNTGELFF
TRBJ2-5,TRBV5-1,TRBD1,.,TGCGCCAGCAGGGCACCGGGACAGGGGCTTGGAGAGACCCAGTACTTC,CASRAPGQGLGETQYF
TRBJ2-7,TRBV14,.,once,TGTGCCAGCAGTTCAGGGTTATGGTACGAGCAGTACTTC,CASSSGLWYEQYF
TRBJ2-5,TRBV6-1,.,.,TGTGCCAGCAGTGAACTACAGCTACAAGAGACCCAGTACTTC,CASSELQLQETQYF
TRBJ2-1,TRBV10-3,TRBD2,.,TGTGCCATCAGGGCTAGCGGGGGCCATGAACAGTTCTTC,CAIRASGGHEQFF
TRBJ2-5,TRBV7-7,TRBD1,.,TGTGCCAGCAGCGCGGGACAGGGGAGCCAAGAGACCCAGTACTTC,CASSAGQGSQETQYF
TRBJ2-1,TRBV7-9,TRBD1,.,TGTGCCAGCACCCTTAGGACAGGGGGAGAAAATGAGCAGTTCTTC,CASTLRTGGENEQFF
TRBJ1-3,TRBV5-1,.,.,TGCGCCAGCAGCTTCGGCGGGTTCTCTGGAAACACCATATATTTT,CASSFGGFSGNTIYF
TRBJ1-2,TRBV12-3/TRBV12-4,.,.,TGTGCCAGCAAGGGGTCCGTGCACTATGGCTACACCTTC,CASKGSVHYGYTF
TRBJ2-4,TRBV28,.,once,TGTGCCAGCAGTTTAAGAGAAAACATTCAGTACTTC,CASSLRENIQYF
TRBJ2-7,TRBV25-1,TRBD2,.,TGTGCCAGCAGTGCCCGACTAGCGGAAGACTCCTACGAGCAGTACTTC,CASSARLAEDSYEQYF
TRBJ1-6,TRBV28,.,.,TGTGCCAGCAGGGCAGCCCAGGCTTATAATTCACCCCTCCACTTT,CASRAAQAYNSPLHF
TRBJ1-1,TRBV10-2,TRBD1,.,TGCGCCACCGGACAGGGCGCCACTGAAGCTTTCTTT,CATGQGATEAFF
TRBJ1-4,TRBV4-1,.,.,TGCGCCAGCAGCCAAGATATTGCCTCGGGTGAAAAACTGTTTTTT,CASSQDIASGEKLFF
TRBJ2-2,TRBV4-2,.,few,TGTGCCAGCAGCCCCCAGGTCCACGGGGAGCTGTTTTTT,CASSPQVHGELFF
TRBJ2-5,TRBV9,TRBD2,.,TGTGCCAGCAGCGTAGATAGGACTAGCGGTGAAGAGACCCAGTACTTC,CASSVDRTSGEETQYF
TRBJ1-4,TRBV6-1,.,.,TGTGCCAGCAGTGAAAATCCGAAAGGAATTGTTCGGGAACTGTTTTTT,CASSENPKGIVRELFF